Below, 26 T cell receptor beta chains from the same sample are listed, as sequenced in a study of metastatic and nonmetastatic thyroid tumors. Thyroid surgery took place with no prior treatment in any patient. TCRdb ran MiXCR on the PCR reads. This sample has 35,000 to 50,000 clones, with approximately 28% found just once. Sequencing was carried out using blood. The receptors originated from a male donor with papillary thyroid cancer or a benign thyroid nodule (not recorded which). Some clones in this sample may be carry-over from other donors' samples.

At least ten counts were recorded for this clone. The chain has TRBV12-3 or TRBV12-4 and TRBJ2-5; TRBD2 might be the D (6 bases). Trimming removed 4 bases at V and 5 bases at J, with 20 bases between. This CDR3 comprises 16 residues. The CDR3 sequence: CASSSGLNRGWETQYF. CDR3 DNA: TGTGCCAGCAGTTCCGGACTAAATCGAGGATGGGAGACCCAGTACTTC.

This clone showed up just once. The chain couples TRBV5-1 to TRBJ2-7, with D tentatively TRBD1 (5 bases). Germline V CDR1 and CDR2: SGHRS, YFSETQ. Trimming took off 3 bases at V and 10 bases at J, with 20 bases between the two ends. The CDR3 is made up of 14 amino acids. Here the CDR3 DNA reads TGCGCCAGCAGCTCGAACATGGGGCTAAGCGATCAGTACTTC. Translating it yields CASSSNMGLSDQYF.

This clone was seen a few times. A read error may account for a junction end that differs from germline. This sequence joins TRBV28 and TRBJ1-6, with D hard to call. This CDR3 spans 14 amino acids. Germline V gene sequence: CDR1 MDHEN, CDR2 SYDVKM. As DNA, the CDR3 is TGTACCAGCAGCCCCAGGATAGAGCGTTCACCCCTCCACTTT. Its translation: CTSSPRIERSPLHF.

This clone was found a few times. The J gene is TRBJ1-3, the V gene TRBV6-1; no reliable D call. Germline CDR1 and CDR2: MNHNS and SASEGT. The CDR3 covers 14 residues. The V and J ends lost 3 bases and 0 bases respectively, with 6 bases between them. This CDR3 reads CASSETPSGNTIYF. The DNA for the CDR3 is TGTGCCAGCAGTGAGACCCCCTCTGGAAACACCATATATTTT.

This clone was recorded only once. CDR3 in DNA: TGCGCCAGCAGCCCCAATGGACGCGGAGCTAATGAAAAACTGTTTTTT. Protein product: CASSPNGRGANEKLFF. The rearrangement joins TRBV5-1 to TRBJ1-4; no clear D. Germline V CDR1 and CDR2: SGHRS, YFSETQ. This CDR3 has 16 residues. The germline V and J ends were trimmed by 4 bases and 3 bases, with 16 bases remaining between them.

This clone was seen at least ten times. The chain couples TRBV28 to TRBJ2-1, with TRBD2 identical over 13 bases. J gave up 12 bases and V 3 bases, and 8 bases lay outside the gene matches. Germline CDR1 MDHEN, CDR2 SYDVKM. The CDR3 contains 15 residues. The CDR3 spells CASSFQLAGGPGQFF. Written as DNA, the CDR3 is TGTGCCAGCAGTTTCCAACTAGCGGGGGGGCCCGGGCAGTTCTTC.

This clone was found many times. This chain links TRBV5-5 with TRBJ2-7, with D possibly TRBD1 on 6 matching bases. Germline-derived CDR1 and CDR2 are SGHKS and YYEKEE (reference sequence). Trimming stripped 4 bases from V and 4 bases from J, with 12 bases between. There are 13 residues in the CDR3. DNA of the CDR3: TGTGCCAGCAGCCGATCGGACAGTTACGAGCAGTACTTC. It yields the protein CASSRSDSYEQYF.

This chain's CDR3 is CASSQNEETGELFF. In DNA form, the CDR3 reads TGTGCCAGCAGCCAGAATGAAGAGACCGGGGAGCTGTTTTTT. This chain uses TRBV28 with TRBJ2-2; D unclear. This CDR3 spans 14 amino acids. CDR1 and CDR2 (germline): MDHEN, SYDVKM. V gave up 6 bases and J gave up 5 bases, with 13 bases separating them.

This clone was counted at least ten times. The chain employs TRBV6-1 and TRBJ1-5; perhaps TRBD1 as D (6 bases). The CDR3 contains 14 residues. V dropped 5 bases and J dropped 4 bases, with 12 bases sitting between them. Germline CDR1 is MNHNS and CDR2 is SASEGT. As DNA, the CDR3 is TGTGCCAGCAGTCGGGACACAGAAAATCAGCCCCAGCATTTT. As protein: CASSRDTENQPQHF.

The chain links TRBV11-1 to TRBJ1-1, with a weak D call TRBD1 (6 bases). The ends were cut back, 5 bases at V and 1 base at J, with 17 bases in the middle. Germline V lookup: CDR1 SGHAT, CDR2 FQDESV (reference sequence). The CDR3 has 16 amino acids. Here the CDR3 reads CASSGGGTRGNTEAFF. The CDR3 DNA reads TGTGCCAGCAGCGGAGGGGGGACACGGGGGAACACTGAAGCTTTCTTT. Based on the CDR3 plus reference TRBV11-1 and TRBJ1-1, the full variable domain is EAEVAQSPRYKITEKSQAVAFWCDPISGHATLYWYRQILGQGPELLVQFQDESVVDDSQLPKDRFSAERLKGVDSTLKIQPAELGDSAMYLCASSGGGTRGNTEAFFGQGTRLTVV.

Many counts were recorded for this clone. The V call is TRBV12-3 or TRBV12-4, the J call TRBJ2-1, with D possibly TRBD1 on 5 matching bases. The CDR3 is made up of 16 amino acids. Trimming stripped 3 bases from V and 1 base from J, with 13 bases between. The CDR3 bases are TGTGCCAGCAGTTTTAGGGGTGAGAGATCCTACAATGAGCAGTTCTTC. Protein: CASSFRGERSYNEQFF.

The gene calls are TRBV20-1 and TRBJ1-2; D perhaps matches TRBD1 (5 bases). Germline loops: CDR1 DFQATT, CDR2 SNEGSKA (reference sequence). The CDR3 runs to 15 residues. Trimming shortened V by 3 bases and J by 1 base, and 15 bases separated the two germline ends. CDR3 sequence: CSASRQWGRNYGYTF. DNA for the CDR3: TGCAGTGCTAGCAGGCAATGGGGCCGTAACTATGGCTACACCTTC.

This clone was found many times. Mismatch with germline at one junction end may stem from a read error. Within the sample, other DNA sequences also encode this same CDR3. J is TRBJ1-6 and V is TRBV2, with D possibly matching TRBD1 (5 bases). Germline V CDR1 and CDR2: SNHLY, FYNNEI. This CDR3 has 13 amino acids. CDR3 DNA sequence: TGCGCCAGCAGTGTCCAGGGAGGCTCACCCCTCCACTTT. Encoded protein: CASSVQGGSPLHF.

Judged by abundance, this clone is medium-sized. The chain recombines TRBV6-1 with TRBJ2-1; 9 bases are a match to TRBD2. The CDR3 covers 17 residues. Germline loops: CDR1 MNHNS, CDR2 SASEGT. V gave up 1 base and J gave up 7 bases; unmatched junction bases: 11. CDR3 coding DNA: TGTGCCAGCAGTGAAGACCAGCGGGAGGTCCCATGGAATGAGCAGTTCTTC. Translating gives CASSEDQREVPWNEQFF.

This clone was observed many times. The V gene is TRBV29-1, the J gene TRBJ2-3; D is possibly TRBD1 (5 bases). The V end was cut by 3 bases, the J end by 2 bases, with 9 bases between. Germline loops: CDR1 SQVTM, CDR2 ANQGSEA. CDR3 length: 13 amino acids. The CDR3 nucleotides are TGCAGCGTTGACAGGGCCTACACAGATACGCAGTATTTT. Protein product: CSVDRAYTDTQYF.

This clone has ten or more counts. The rearrangement joins TRBV2 to TRBJ1-6; TRBD1 agrees at 10 bases. V was pared by 4 bases and J by 10 bases, with 10 bases of the junction left unmatched. This CDR3 has 16 residues. Germline V gene lookup returns CDR1 SNHLY and CDR2 FYNNEI. The CDR3 nucleotides read TGTGCCAGCAGTGCAGCCCCGGGACAGGGGCTCTCACCCCTCCACTTT. Amino acid sequence: CASSAAPGQGLSPLHF.

There are many counts of this clone. The chain recombines TRBV28 with TRBJ1-4, with D maybe TRBD1 (6 bases). Per germline, CDR1 MDHEN and CDR2 SYDVKM. The V end was cut by 4 bases, the J end by 8 bases, with 14 bases between. The CDR3 length is 14 residues. CDR3 sequence (DNA): TGTGCCAGCAGTTCGACAGGAATGGGGGAAAAACTGTTTTTT. It specifies CASSSTGMGEKLFF.

This clone was seen just once. No conserved phenylalanine or tryptophan ends this CDR3, so it is likely a read error. The J gene is TRBJ2-3, the V gene TRBV28; D is uncertain. The CDR3 is 13 amino acids. The V gene's germline CDR1 is MDHEN and CDR2 SYDVKM. Written as DNA, the CDR3 is TGTGCAAGCAGCCGTCTTGAGTCAGATACGCAGTATTTA. Translating it yields CASSRLESDTQYL.

The chain is built from TRBV10-2 and TRBJ2-7; 11 bases are shared with TRBD2. The CDR3 extends over 14 amino acids. CDR1 is WSHSY and CDR2 is SAAADI in the germline V gene. J lost 0 bases, V lost 8 bases, and 3 bases had no gene match. The CDR3 DNA follows: TGCGCCAGCTATACTAGCGGGGGCTCCTACGAGCAGTACTTC. This encodes CASYTSGGSYEQYF.

This clone was recorded many times. The chain recombines TRBV10-3 with TRBJ2-3; 8 positions match TRBD2. V gave up 10 bases and J gave up 1 base; unmatched junction bases: 10. Germline CDR1 reads ENHRY; CDR2 reads SYGVKD. The CDR3 is 15 amino acids. CDR3 residues: CATRGEAGGTDTQYF. The CDR3 DNA reads as TGTGCCACCCGAGGGGAAGCGGGGGGCACAGATACGCAGTATTTT.

This clone was seen at least ten times. Other DNA sequences in this sample translate to the same CDR3. The V and J genes are TRBV6-4 and TRBJ2-3; 10 bases match TRBD2. Trimming at V came to 0 bases and at J to 4 bases, leaving 1 base not matched to a gene. Germline assignment: CDR1 MRHNA and CDR2 SNTAGT. There are 15 residues in the CDR3. The CDR3 region has the DNA TGTGCCAGCAGTGACTCAGCGGGGGGGCCAGATACGCAGTATTTT. It yields the protein CASSDSAGGPDTQYF.

This clone has ten or more counts. The J gene is TRBJ2-3, the V gene TRBV5-1, with 10 bases matching TRBD2. The CDR3 covers 16 residues. Germline CDR1 reads SGHRS; CDR2 reads YFSETQ. Trimming removed 1 base from V and 1 base from J; junction bases left unmatched: 3. The CDR3 nucleotides are TGCGCCAGCAGCTTGCTAGCGGGAGTACGCACAGATACGCAGTATTTT. Amino acid sequence: CASSLLAGVRTDTQYF.

The CDR3 reads CASSMGNEQFF. The CDR3 region has the DNA TGTGCCAGCTCAATGGGCAATGAGCAGTTCTTC. This chain connects TRBV18 to TRBJ2-1; D remains ambiguous. The length of the CDR3 is 11 residues. Germline assignment: CDR1 KGHSH and CDR2 LQKENI. V shed 5 bases and J shed 6 bases, with 5 bases lying between them.

V gene TRBV3-1 combines with J gene TRBJ1-3; D remains ambiguous. Trimming removed 1 base from V and 6 bases from J, with 22 bases in between. The CDR3 is 18 amino acids. Germline-derived CDR1 and CDR2 are LGHDT and YNNKEL (reference sequence). The CDR3 region is CASSQGHRRGGPVNTIYF. In nucleotides, the CDR3 is TGTGCCAGCAGCCAAGGTCACCGACGCGGAGGTCCTGTAAACACCATATATTTT.

In regard to this clone: A read error is likely, as this CDR3 ends without the conserved phenylalanine or tryptophan. The chain uses TRBV15 and TRBJ1-2, with D perhaps TRBD1 (5 bases). The CDR3 contains 13 residues. The germline V gene encodes CDR1 LNHNV and CDR2 YYDKDF (reference sequence). V was pared by 8 bases and J by 6 bases, with 16 bases between. The CDR3 DNA reads TGTGCCACCCGAGAGCCAGGGAGAGATGGCTACACCGTA. Translating gives CATREPGRDGYTV.

At least ten counts were recorded for this clone. J is TRBJ2-7 and V is TRBV5-1; D possibly corresponds to TRBD1 (6 bases). V was pared by 0 bases and J by 5 bases, with 9 bases between. The CDR3 sequence is 13 residues long. In germline, CDR1 is SGHRS, CDR2 YFSETQ. The CDR3 DNA reads as TGCGCCAGCAGCTTGGGGACAGCCGACGAGCAGTACTTC. Translating it yields CASSLGTADEQYF.